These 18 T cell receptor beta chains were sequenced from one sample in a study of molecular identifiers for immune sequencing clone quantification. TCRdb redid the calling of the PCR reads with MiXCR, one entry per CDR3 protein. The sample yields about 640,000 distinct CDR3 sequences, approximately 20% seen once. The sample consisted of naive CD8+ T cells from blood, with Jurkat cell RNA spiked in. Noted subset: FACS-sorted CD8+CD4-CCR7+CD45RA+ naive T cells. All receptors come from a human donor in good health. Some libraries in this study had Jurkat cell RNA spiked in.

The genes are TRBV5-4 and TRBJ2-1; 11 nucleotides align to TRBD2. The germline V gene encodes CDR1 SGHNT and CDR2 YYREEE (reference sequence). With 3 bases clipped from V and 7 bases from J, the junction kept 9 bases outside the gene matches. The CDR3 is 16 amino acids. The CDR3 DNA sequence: TGTGCCAGCAGCTCCTTACTAGCGGGAGAAGCGAATGAGCAGTTCTTC. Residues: CASSSLLAGEANEQFF.

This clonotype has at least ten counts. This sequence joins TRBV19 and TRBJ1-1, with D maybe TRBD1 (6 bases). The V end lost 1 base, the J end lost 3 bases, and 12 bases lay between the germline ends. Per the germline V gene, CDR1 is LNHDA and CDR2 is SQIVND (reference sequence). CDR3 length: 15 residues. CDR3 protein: CASSIGLGAHTEAFF. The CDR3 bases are TGTGCCAGTAGTATAGGACTGGGGGCCCACACTGAAGCTTTCTTT.

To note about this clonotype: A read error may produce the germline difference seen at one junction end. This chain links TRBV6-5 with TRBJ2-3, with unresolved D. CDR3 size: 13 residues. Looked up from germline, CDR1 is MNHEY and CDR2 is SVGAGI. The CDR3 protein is CASSYYPTDTQCF. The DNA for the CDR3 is TGTGCCAGCAGTTATTACCCCACAGATACGCAGTGTTTT.

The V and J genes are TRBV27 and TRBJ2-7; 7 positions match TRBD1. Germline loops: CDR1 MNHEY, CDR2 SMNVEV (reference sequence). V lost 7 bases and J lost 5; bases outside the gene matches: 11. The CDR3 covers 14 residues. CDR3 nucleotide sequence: TGTGCCAGCACACCTCGGCCAGGGGGTAACGAGCAGTACTTC. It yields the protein CASTPRPGGNEQYF.

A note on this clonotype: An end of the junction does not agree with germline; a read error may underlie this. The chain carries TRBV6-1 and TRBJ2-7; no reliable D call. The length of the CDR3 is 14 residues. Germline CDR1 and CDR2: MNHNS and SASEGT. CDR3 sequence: CASSGNPGLYERYF. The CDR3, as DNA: TGTGCCAGCAGTGGCAACCCAGGCCTCTACGAGCGGTACTTC.

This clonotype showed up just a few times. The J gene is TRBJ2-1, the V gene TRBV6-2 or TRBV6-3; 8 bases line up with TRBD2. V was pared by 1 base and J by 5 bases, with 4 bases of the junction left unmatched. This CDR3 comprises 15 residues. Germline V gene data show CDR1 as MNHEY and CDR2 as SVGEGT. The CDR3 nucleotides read TGTGCCAGCAGTTACTGGCGGGAGGCTGACAATGAGCAGTTCTTC. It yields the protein CASSYWREADNEQFF.

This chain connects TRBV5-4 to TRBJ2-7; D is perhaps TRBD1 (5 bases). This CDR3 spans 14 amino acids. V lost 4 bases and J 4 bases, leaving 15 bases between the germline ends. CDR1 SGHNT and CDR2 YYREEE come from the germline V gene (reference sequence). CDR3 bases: TGTGCCAGCAGCCCCGTCGACAGATTATACGAGCAGTACTTC. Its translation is CASSPVDRLYEQYF.

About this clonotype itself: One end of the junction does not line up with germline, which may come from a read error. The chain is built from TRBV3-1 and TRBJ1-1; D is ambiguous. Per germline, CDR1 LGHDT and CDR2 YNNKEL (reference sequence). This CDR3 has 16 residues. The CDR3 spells CTSSQDKRVRNTEAFF. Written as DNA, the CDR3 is TGTACCAGCAGCCAAGATAAGCGGGTAAGGAACACTGAAGCTTTCTTT.

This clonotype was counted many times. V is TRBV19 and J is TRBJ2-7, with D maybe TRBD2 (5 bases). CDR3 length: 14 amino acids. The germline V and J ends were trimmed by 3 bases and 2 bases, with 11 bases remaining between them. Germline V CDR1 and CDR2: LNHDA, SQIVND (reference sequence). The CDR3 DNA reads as TGTGCCAGTAGTATTCCGGGAAACCCCTACGAGCAGTACTTC. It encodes CASSIPGNPYEQYF.

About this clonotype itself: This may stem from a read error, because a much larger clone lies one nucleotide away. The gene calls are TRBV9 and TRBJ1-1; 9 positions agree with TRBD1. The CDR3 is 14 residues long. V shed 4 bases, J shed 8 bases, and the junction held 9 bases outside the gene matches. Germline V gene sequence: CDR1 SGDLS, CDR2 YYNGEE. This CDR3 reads CASSSGIGTGEAFF. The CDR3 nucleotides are TGTGCCAGCAGCTCCGGGATCGGGACAGGGGAAGCTTTCTTT.

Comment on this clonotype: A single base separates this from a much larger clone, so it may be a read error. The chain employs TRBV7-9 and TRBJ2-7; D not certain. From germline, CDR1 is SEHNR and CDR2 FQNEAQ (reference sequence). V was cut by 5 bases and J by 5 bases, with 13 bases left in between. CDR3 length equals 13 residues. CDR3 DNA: TGTGCCAGCAGCCCCGACCTACGCCACGAGCAGTACTTC. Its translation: CASSPDLRHEQYF.

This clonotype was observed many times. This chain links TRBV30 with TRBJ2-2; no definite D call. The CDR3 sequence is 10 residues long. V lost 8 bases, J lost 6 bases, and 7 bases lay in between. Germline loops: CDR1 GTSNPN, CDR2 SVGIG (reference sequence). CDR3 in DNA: TGTGCCCTCCGAGCCGGGGAGCTGTTTTTT. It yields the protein CALRAGELFF.

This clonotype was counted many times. The CDR3 DNA follows: TGCAGCGTTGACGCGGGGGGCCTAGGGCAGTTCTTC. Protein product: CSVDAGGLGQFF. V gene TRBV29-1 combines with J gene TRBJ2-1; 8 positions match TRBD2. The CDR3 runs to 12 residues. With 3 bases clipped from V and 12 bases from J, the junction kept 7 bases outside the gene matches. CDR1 and CDR2 (germline): SQVTM, ANQGSEA.

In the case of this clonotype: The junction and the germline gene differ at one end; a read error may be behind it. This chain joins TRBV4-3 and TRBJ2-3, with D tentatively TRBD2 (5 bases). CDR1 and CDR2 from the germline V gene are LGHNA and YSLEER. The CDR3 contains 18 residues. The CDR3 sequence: CAGSQERSGLGRTDTQYF. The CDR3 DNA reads TGCGCCGGCAGCCAAGAAAGGAGCGGACTGGGCCGCACAGATACGCAGTATTTT.

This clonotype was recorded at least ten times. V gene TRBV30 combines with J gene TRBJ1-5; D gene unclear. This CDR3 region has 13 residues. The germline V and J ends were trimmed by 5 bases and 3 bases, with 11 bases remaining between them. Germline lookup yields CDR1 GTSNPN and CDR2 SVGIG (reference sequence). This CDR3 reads CAWSLEANQPQHF. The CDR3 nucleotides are TGTGCCTGGTCGTTGGAGGCCAATCAGCCCCAGCATTTT.

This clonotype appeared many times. The CDR3 DNA reads as TGCAGTGCTAGATTTACCGGGAGTAGCTCCTACGAGCAGTACTTC. As protein: CSARFTGSSSYEQYF. The chain uses TRBV20-1 and TRBJ2-7, with D maybe TRBD2 (6 bases). CDR1 and CDR2 (germline): DFQATT, SNEGSKA (reference sequence). Trimming left V 2 bases short and J 0 bases short, with 14 bases between. This CDR3 has 15 amino acids.

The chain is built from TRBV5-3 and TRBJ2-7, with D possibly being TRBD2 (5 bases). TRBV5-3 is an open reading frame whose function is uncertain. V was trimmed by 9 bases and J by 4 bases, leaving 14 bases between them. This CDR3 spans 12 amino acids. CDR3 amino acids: CANSFSGYEQYF. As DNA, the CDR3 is TGTGCCAACAGCTTTTCGGGATACGAGCAGTACTTC.

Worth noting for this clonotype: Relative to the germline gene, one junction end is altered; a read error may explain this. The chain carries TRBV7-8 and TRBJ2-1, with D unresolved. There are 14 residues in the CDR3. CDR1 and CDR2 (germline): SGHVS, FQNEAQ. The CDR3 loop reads CAGSPPGSYNEQFF. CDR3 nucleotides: TGTGCCGGCAGCCCCCCCGGCTCCTACAATGAGCAGTTCTTC.